This T cell receptor (beta chain) is from a study of T-cell memory formation after mild COVID-19. Study in general: For the most part, TCR clusters were specific to one donor.

Study-wide results and caveats: Some SARS-CoV-2-responding clones were already detected in memory before infection. The study found contracting CD4+ clones mainly in CM and EM and contracting CD8+ clones in EMRA.

cDNA libraries for TCR alpha and TCR beta, carrying sample barcodes and UMIs, came from 5'RACE with constant-segment primers. TCRdb re-called the 5' RACE reads with MiXCR, one entry per CDR3 protein. The repertoire holds 100,000 to 120,000 distinct CDR3 sequences, with over 20% as singletons. J lost 1 base, V lost 4 bases, and 6 bases had no gene match. The CDR3 runs to 15 residues. The sample holds a few counts of this clonotype. Its antigen remains unknown. The specimen was PBMCs or a T cell subset sorted from them (not recorded which). This receptor was taken from a man in his late teens or twenties who had mild COVID-19 (a few samples of this study predate the infection). Cell type and time point are not known. The V call is TRBV12-3 or TRBV12-4, the J call TRBJ1-1, with 7 positions matching TRBD1. The CDR3 loop is CASSSIRTGNTEAFF. CDR3 coding DNA: TGTGCCAGCAGTTCCATTCGGACAGGGAACACTGAAGCTTTCTTT.